A single sample gave rise to the 12 T cell receptor beta chains below, sequenced in a study of T cell repertoires in cytomegalovirus infection. These TCRs' antigens remain unknown. TCRdb passed the reads through MiXCR, listing each CDR3 protein once. In the table there are over 250,000 distinct CDR3 sequences, around 20% of which are singletons. Sequenced material: cultured PBMCs, taken from culture after CMV antigen stimulation. The receptors were sampled from a human donor in good health (CMV status not recorded). Some clones in this sample may be carry-over from other donors' samples.

This chain uses TRBV7-2 with TRBJ2-5; possible D gene TRBD1, 6 bases. Trimming removed 8 bases at V and 7 bases at J, with 20 bases between. There are 14 residues in the CDR3. Germline CDR1 reads SGHTA; CDR2 reads FQGNSA. CDR3 sequence: CASRPGQGKGTQYF. The CDR3 DNA sequence: TGTGCCAGCCGCCCGGGGCAGGGGAAAGGGACCCAGTACTTC.

This chain connects TRBV5-4 to TRBJ2-7; D ambiguous. This CDR3 spans 13 amino acids. Trimming removed 1 base from V and 6 bases from J, with 11 bases in between. Germline V CDR1 and CDR2: SGHNT, YYREEE (reference sequence). The CDR3 region has the DNA TGTGCCAGCAGCTTGTGGGTCAACAGCGAGCAGTACGTC. Translating gives CASSLWVNSEQYV.

This clonotype appeared a few times. The gene calls are TRBV7-6 and TRBJ1-1, with 7 bases fitting TRBD1. J lost 2 bases, V lost 0 bases, and 12 bases had no gene match. CDR1 SGHVS and CDR2 FNYEAQ come from the germline V gene. The CDR3 consists of 18 residues. The CDR3 nucleotides read TGTGCCAGCAGCTTAGCCCCACAGGGGTCCTTCGGAAACACTGAAGCTTTCTTT. This encodes CASSLAPQGSFGNTEAFF. Supplemented by reference TRBV7-6 and TRBJ1-1, the full variable domain reads GAGVSQSPRYKVTKRGQDVALRCDPISGHVSLYWYRQALGQGPEFLTYFNYEAQQDKSGLPNDRFSAERPEGSISTLTIQRTEQRDSAMYRCASSLAPQGSFGNTEAFFGQGTRLTVV.

The chain couples TRBV7-9 to TRBJ2-5, with D unclear. The V gene's germline CDR1 is SEHNR and CDR2 FQNEAQ (reference sequence). The CDR3 is 16 residues long. V shed 4 bases and J shed 2 bases, with 17 bases lying between them. CDR3 DNA sequence: TGTGCCAGCAGCTCCGGGCCAACAGTGTCACAAGAGACCCAGTACTTC. As protein: CASSSGPTVSQETQYF.

This chain uses TRBV4-1 with TRBJ2-1; the match to TRBD2 covers 9 bases. The CDR3 extends over 16 amino acids. V was clipped by 0 bases and J by 7 bases; unmatched bases: 7. Germline V CDR1 and CDR2: MGHRA, YSYEKL. The CDR3 protein is CASSQDGNSGSNEQFF. The DNA of the CDR3 is TGCGCCAGCAGCCAAGATGGAAATAGCGGGAGTAATGAGCAGTTCTTC.

This clonotype was recorded many times. The CDR3 nucleotides read TGTGCCAGCAGCTTAGTCGGAGCGGGGGGGGCCCGGGCCCAGTACTTC. As protein: CASSLVGAGGARAQYF. The genes are TRBV11-2 and TRBJ2-5, with 10 bases aligning to TRBD2. The trim removed 1 base at V and 9 bases at J, leaving 11 bases unmatched. CDR1 and CDR2 from the germline V gene are SGHAT and FQNNGV. This CDR3 is built from 16 residues.

Many counts were recorded for this clonotype. V is TRBV24-1 and J is TRBJ2-1, with D hard to call. Germline values: CDR1 KGHDR, CDR2 SFDVKD. The CDR3 is made up of 17 amino acids. Deletions cut 2 bases from V and 3 bases from J, with 16 bases between. CDR3 in DNA: TGTGCCACCAGTGATTCCCAGTGGAGCAGTCGCTACAATGAGCAGTTCTTC. Protein sequence: CATSDSQWSSRYNEQFF.

Ten or more counts support this clonotype. J is TRBJ2-7 and V is TRBV7-8; maybe TRBD1 (5 bases). CDR3 size: 13 residues. The germline V gene has CDR1 SGHVS and CDR2 FQNEAQ. Trimming took off 6 bases at V and 1 base at J, with 10 bases between the two ends. CDR3 in amino acids: CASRVGQSYEQYF. The CDR3 nucleotides are TGTGCCAGCAGGGTGGGGCAATCCTACGAGCAGTACTTC.

In its sample, this clonotype was seen a few times. This rearrangement joins TRBV24-1 to TRBJ2-1; D could derive from TRBD1 or TRBD2 (5 bases each). The germline V gene encodes CDR1 KGHDR and CDR2 SFDVKD. This CDR3 region has 14 residues. Between the trimmed V and J ends, which lost 4 bases and 9 bases, there was a span of 15 bases. The CDR3 DNA sequence: TGTGCCACCAGTGAACCCGGGACGACTGGTGAGCAGTTCTTC. As protein: CATSEPGTTGEQFF.

V gene TRBV7-6 combines with J gene TRBJ2-3, with 8 positions matching TRBD2. The CDR3 runs to 15 residues. Germline V gives CDR1 SGHVS, CDR2 FNYEAQ. The junction had 9 bases not matched to a gene; V was cut back by 4 bases and J by 6 bases. The CDR3, as DNA: TGTGCCAGCAGCTGGGGTAGCGGGGCTTCGGATACGCAGTATTTT. It yields the protein CASSWGSGASDTQYF.

This clonotype has a count of ten or more. V gene TRBV7-2 combines with J gene TRBJ2-1, with a possible D match to TRBD2 (5 bases). Deletions cut 0 bases from V and 6 bases from J, with 6 bases between. This CDR3 region has 13 residues. CDR1 and CDR2 (germline): SGHTA, FQGNSA. The CDR3 DNA follows: TGTGCCAGCAGCTTAGCCGGGATCAATGAGCAGTTCTTC. This codes for CASSLAGINEQFF.

This clonotype was picked up a small number of times. One end of the junction is discordant with germline, which a read error may explain. The V call is TRBV7-9, the J call TRBJ1-4; D is undetermined. Germline V CDR1 and CDR2: SEHNR, FQNEAQ (reference sequence). The CDR3 sequence is 12 residues long. The DNA for the CDR3 is TGTGCCAGCAGCGCCGATAATGAAAAGCTGTTTTTT. Translated: CASSADNEKLFF.